The rows below give T cell receptor beta chains drawn from one sample of a study of T cell responses to AZD1222 COVID-19 vaccine. TCRdb keeps only in-frame clones here, not all; method: immunoSEQ multiplex PCR. The repertoire holds around 130,000 clones, with roughly 89% as singletons. This sample comprised peripheral blood, obtained 28 days after the second AZD1222 dose. These receptor sequences come from an adult who received the AZD1222 COVID-19 vaccine. Both conserved end residues are part of each CDR3. D genes are given only for firm matches. Clone size is not always given. Where it is, it says once, few, many or a class for expanded clones.

j_gene: TRBJ2-7
v_gene: TRBV27
d_gene: .
abundance: .
CDR3aa: CASSLLGESYEQYF
CDR3nt: TGTGCCAGCAGTTTATTGGGGGAATCCTACGAGCAGTACTTC

j_gene: TRBJ1-1
v_gene: TRBV15
d_gene: .
abundance: .
CDR3aa: CATSRGDRLNTEAFF
CDR3nt: TGTGCCACCAGCAGAGGAGACAGGCTAAACACTGAAGCTTTCTTT

j_gene: TRBJ1-2
v_gene: TRBV18
d_gene: .
abundance: .
CDR3aa: CASSPPQSESQGYTF
CDR3nt: TGTGCCAGCTCACCACCACAGAGCGAAAGTCAGGGCTACACCTTC

j_gene: TRBJ1-5
v_gene: TRBV28
d_gene: TRBD1
abundance: .
CDR3aa: CASSYPRTGFSNQPQHF
CDR3nt: TGTGCCAGCAGCTACCCCAGGACAGGGTTTAGCAATCAGCCCCAGCATTTT

j_gene: TRBJ1-5
v_gene: TRBV6-2/TRBV6-3
d_gene: .
abundance: .
CDR3aa: CASSYSGRQPQHF
CDR3nt: TGTGCCAGCAGTTACTCGGGGCGTCAGCCCCAGCATTTT

j_gene: TRBJ2-1
v_gene: TRBV6-2/TRBV6-3
d_gene: .
abundance: once
CDR3aa: CASSIGENEQFF
CDR3nt: TGTGCCAGCAGTATAGGAGAAAATGAGCAGTTCTTC

j_gene: TRBJ2-7
v_gene: TRBV27
d_gene: .
abundance: .
CDR3aa: CASSLRDKNYEQYF
CDR3nt: TGTGCCAGCAGTTTAAGGGACAAGAACTACGAGCAGTACTTC

j_gene: TRBJ2-3
v_gene: TRBV7-9
d_gene: .
abundance: .
CDR3aa: CASSLAGGRPDTQYF
CDR3nt: TGTGCCAGCAGCTTAGCGGGGGGGCGCCCAGATACGCAGTATTTT

j_gene: TRBJ1-5
v_gene: TRBV30
d_gene: TRBD1
abundance: .
CDR3aa: CAWRQTGASNQPQHF
CDR3nt: TGTGCCTGGAGGCAGACAGGGGCCAGCAATCAGCCCCAGCATTTT

j_gene: TRBJ2-3
v_gene: TRBV18
d_gene: .
abundance: .
CDR3aa: CASSPRLRTDTQYF
CDR3nt: TGTGCCAGCTCACCACGGCTTCGCACAGATACGCAGTATTTT

j_gene: TRBJ1-1
v_gene: TRBV3-1/TRBV3-2
d_gene: .
abundance: .
CDR3aa: CASSQASTSRTEAFF
CDR3nt: TGTGCCAGCAGCCAAGCTAGTACCTCGAGGACTGAAGCTTTCTTT

j_gene: TRBJ1-4
v_gene: TRBV11-2
d_gene: .
abundance: .
CDR3aa: CASSPGTLEKLFF
CDR3nt: TGTGCCAGCAGCCCCGGGACCCTTGAAAAACTGTTTTTT

j_gene: TRBJ1-2
v_gene: TRBV27
d_gene: TRBD1
abundance: .
CDR3aa: CASSYKGQSYGYTF
CDR3nt: TGTGCCAGCAGTTACAAGGGACAGAGCTATGGCTACACCTTC

j_gene: TRBJ2-1
v_gene: TRBV4-2
d_gene: TRBD2
abundance: .
CDR3aa: CASSQVGREGGEQFF
CDR3nt: TGTGCCAGCAGCCAAGTAGGGCGGGAGGGCGGTGAGCAGTTCTTC

j_gene: TRBJ2-1
v_gene: TRBV7-7
d_gene: TRBD2
abundance: .
CDR3aa: CASSLGSGGPNEQFF
CDR3nt: TGTGCCAGCAGCTTAGGTAGCGGGGGGCCGAATGAGCAGTTCTTC

j_gene: TRBJ2-5
v_gene: TRBV5-6
d_gene: TRBD1
abundance: .
CDR3aa: CASNRGARETQYF
CDR3nt: TGTGCCAGCAACAGGGGGGCCAGGGAGACCCAGTACTTC

j_gene: TRBJ2-3
v_gene: TRBV18
d_gene: .
abundance: .
CDR3aa: CASSPLGRGSTDTQYF
CDR3nt: TGTGCCAGCTCACCACTGGGGCGGGGAAGCACAGATACGCAGTATTTT

j_gene: TRBJ1-4
v_gene: TRBV3-1/TRBV3-2
d_gene: .
abundance: .
CDR3aa: CASSQGSDEKLFF
CDR3nt: TGTGCCAGCAGTCAGGGATCGGATGAAAAACTGTTTTTT

j_gene: TRBJ1-2
v_gene: TRBV7-7
d_gene: TRBD1
abundance: .
CDR3aa: CASSLPRGRRYGYTF
CDR3nt: TGTGCCAGCAGCTTACCCAGGGGGCGGAGGTATGGCTACACCTTC

j_gene: TRBJ2-7
v_gene: TRBV5-5
d_gene: TRBD2
abundance: once
CDR3aa: CASSHSAGMSSYEQYF
CDR3nt: TGTGCCAGCAGCCACTCAGCGGGGATGAGCTCCTACGAGCAGTACTTC

j_gene: TRBJ2-3
v_gene: TRBV4-3
d_gene: .
abundance: .
CDR3aa: CASSRQSTDTQYF
CDR3nt: TGCGCCAGCAGTCGACAGAGCACAGATACGCAGTATTTT

j_gene: TRBJ1-2
v_gene: TRBV3-1/TRBV3-2
d_gene: .
abundance: .
CDR3aa: CASSFRTDYGYTF
CDR3nt: TGTGCCAGCAGCTTCCGGACGGACTATGGCTACACCTTC

j_gene: TRBJ2-3
v_gene: TRBV27
d_gene: .
abundance: .
CDR3aa: CASSLSLGVTQYF
CDR3nt: TGTGCCAGCAGTTTATCGTTGGGGGTCACGCAGTATTTT

j_gene: TRBJ1-6
v_gene: TRBV18
d_gene: .
abundance: .
CDR3aa: CASTSGRVDSPLHF
CDR3nt: TGTGCCAGCACCTCGGGCAGGGTGGATTCACCCCTCCACTTT

j_gene: TRBJ2-3
v_gene: TRBV11-2
d_gene: .
abundance: .
CDR3aa: CASSLRARSTDTQYF
CDR3nt: TGTGCCAGCAGCTTAAGGGCGCGTTCAACAGATACGCAGTATTTT

j_gene: TRBJ1-5
v_gene: TRBV7-3
d_gene: .
abundance: .
CDR3aa: CASSLTTQQPQHF
CDR3nt: TGTGCCAGCAGCTTAACTACCCAGCAGCCCCAGCATTTT

j_gene: TRBJ1-6
v_gene: TRBV6-5
d_gene: .
abundance: .
CDR3aa: CASRLTVHNSPLHF
CDR3nt: TGTGCCAGCAGACTAACAGTTCATAATTCACCCCTCCACTTT

j_gene: TRBJ1-2
v_gene: TRBV28
d_gene: .
abundance: .
CDR3aa: CASRGPKGGYTF
CDR3nt: TGTGCCAGCAGAGGGCCCAAAGGAGGCTACACCTTC

j_gene: TRBJ1-4
v_gene: TRBV18
d_gene: .
abundance: .
CDR3aa: CASSRQMTDEKLFF
CDR3nt: TGTGCCAGCTCCCGTCAGATGACAGATGAAAAACTGTTTTTT

j_gene: TRBJ1-3
v_gene: TRBV7-9
d_gene: .
abundance: .
CDR3aa: CASSLALTGNTIYF
CDR3nt: TGTGCCAGCAGCTTAGCCCTCACTGGAAACACCATATATTTT

j_gene: TRBJ2-5
v_gene: TRBV19
d_gene: TRBD2
abundance: .
CDR3aa: CASSRGTSENQYF
CDR3nt: TGTGCCAGTAGTCGAGGGACTAGCGAAAACCAGTACTTC

j_gene: TRBJ1-2
v_gene: TRBV7-3
d_gene: .
abundance: .
CDR3aa: CASSLIGREGGYTF
CDR3nt: TGTGCCAGCAGCTTAATTGGCAGGGAAGGAGGCTACACCTTC

j_gene: TRBJ1-1
v_gene: TRBV6-2/TRBV6-3
d_gene: .
abundance: .
CDR3aa: CASSTGWTEAFF
CDR3nt: TGTGCCAGCAGCACGGGGTGGACTGAAGCTTTCTTT

j_gene: TRBJ2-3
v_gene: TRBV3-1/TRBV3-2
d_gene: .
abundance: .
CDR3aa: CASSQVGGGAVDTQYF
CDR3nt: TGTGCCAGCAGCCAAGTGGGAGGGGGGGCCGTAGATACGCAGTATTTT

j_gene: TRBJ1-1
v_gene: TRBV5-4
d_gene: .
abundance: .
CDR3aa: CASSLAGGRNTEAFF
CDR3nt: TGTGCCAGCAGCTTGGCCGGGGGCAGAAACACTGAAGCTTTCTTT

j_gene: TRBJ2-3
v_gene: TRBV10-3
d_gene: TRBD2
abundance: .
CDR3aa: CAIRRGSGGTDTQYF
CDR3nt: TGTGCCATCCGGAGGGGTAGCGGGGGGACAGATACGCAGTATTTT

j_gene: TRBJ2-1
v_gene: TRBV19
d_gene: .
abundance: .
CDR3aa: CASSIGGLEQFF
CDR3nt: TGTGCCAGTAGTATCGGGGGTTTAGAGCAGTTCTTC

j_gene: TRBJ2-5
v_gene: TRBV4-1
d_gene: TRBD2
abundance: .
CDR3aa: CASSQEGSGAVDTQYF
CDR3nt: TGCGCCAGCAGCCAAGAGGGAAGCGGGGCAGTTGATACCCAGTACTTC

j_gene: TRBJ1-5
v_gene: TRBV19
d_gene: TRBD1
abundance: .
CDR3aa: CASSTRQGRYQPQHF
CDR3nt: TGTGCCAGTAGTACAAGACAGGGAAGGTATCAGCCCCAGCATTTT

j_gene: TRBJ2-2
v_gene: TRBV18
d_gene: TRBD1
abundance: .
CDR3aa: CASSPGDRVTGELFF
CDR3nt: TGTGCCAGCTCACCAGGGGACAGGGTTACCGGGGAGCTGTTTTTT

j_gene: TRBJ1-2
v_gene: TRBV19
d_gene: .
abundance: .
CDR3aa: CASSMFGGYTF
CDR3nt: TGTGCCAGTAGTATGTTCGGAGGCTACACCTTC

j_gene: TRBJ2-7
v_gene: TRBV19
d_gene: TRBD1
abundance: .
CDR3aa: CASSIRRDRAYEQYF
CDR3nt: TGTGCCAGTAGTATTAGACGGGACAGGGCTTACGAGCAGTACTTC

j_gene: TRBJ1-2
v_gene: TRBV11-3
d_gene: .
abundance: .
CDR3aa: CASSQGTGGYTF
CDR3nt: TGTGCCAGCAGCCAGGGAACGGGGGGCTACACCTTC

j_gene: TRBJ2-6
v_gene: TRBV6-2/TRBV6-3
d_gene: .
abundance: .
CDR3aa: CASSYQLVSGANVLTF
CDR3nt: TGTGCCAGCAGCTATCAACTCGTTTCTGGGGCCAACGTCCTGACTTTC

j_gene: TRBJ1-5
v_gene: TRBV21-1
d_gene: .
abundance: .
CDR3aa: CARRAGPNNQPQHF
CDR3nt: TGTGCCAGGAGGGCAGGGCCTAACAATCAGCCCCAGCATTTT

j_gene: TRBJ2-7
v_gene: TRBV19
d_gene: .
abundance: .
CDR3aa: CASSRGGIYEQYF
CDR3nt: TGTGCCAGTAGCAGGGGAGGAATCTACGAGCAGTACTTC

j_gene: TRBJ1-2
v_gene: TRBV7-9
d_gene: .
abundance: .
CDR3aa: CASSLAVANYGYTF
CDR3nt: TGTGCCAGCAGCTTAGCAGTAGCTAACTATGGCTACACCTTC

j_gene: TRBJ1-2
v_gene: TRBV6-5
d_gene: TRBD1
abundance: .
CDR3aa: CASSPRDRERNGYTF
CDR3nt: TGTGCCAGCAGCCCCCGGGACAGGGAAAGGAATGGCTACACCTTC